Presented here are 17 T cell receptor beta chains from one specimen sequenced in a study of blood T cell repertoires in COVID-19. Some clones are missing from TCRdb's copy, which holds only in-frame ones; the method was immunoSEQ multiplex PCR. Among fewer than 250,000 clones listed, 83% were seen once. The specimen was peripheral blood. The receptors were gathered from a woman in her 40s with active or convalescent COVID-19.

This chain joins TRBV11-2 and TRBJ1-1; D is perhaps TRBD1 (6 bases). Germline V lookup: CDR1 SGHAT, CDR2 FQNNGV. V was pared by 5 bases and J by 1 base, with 11 bases between. The CDR3 has 14 amino acids. CDR3 sequence reads: CASSHKQGNTEAFF. The CDR3 DNA follows: TGTGCCAGCAGCCATAAACAGGGGAACACTGAAGCTTTCTTT.

The chain joins TRBV12-3 or TRBV12-4 to TRBJ1-2, with a tentative D call TRBD1 (5 bases). The CDR3 consists of 13 residues. Trimming pared 2 bases from V and 8 bases from J, leaving 12 bases between. In nucleotides, the CDR3 is TGTGCCAGCAGTTTATGGGGCGCTGAAGGCTACACCTTC. It is translated as CASSLWGAEGYTF.

This chain connects TRBV18 to TRBJ2-6; D not resolved. The CDR3 is 18 residues long. Germline V lookup: CDR1 KGHSH, CDR2 LQKENI. Deletions cut 3 bases from V and 4 bases from J, with 19 bases between. The CDR3 protein is CASSPQLPTVPGANVLTF. The DNA of the CDR3 is TGTGCCAGCTCACCCCAACTACCGACCGTCCCCGGGGCCAACGTCCTGACTTTC.

On this clone: At one of its ends the junction is not consistent with the germline gene, which may arise from a read error. The chain has TRBV7-2 and TRBJ1-4; 7 nucleotides agree with TRBD1. The CDR3 sequence is 15 residues long. The germline gives CDR1 SGHTA, CDR2 FQGNSA. The CDR3 DNA reads as TGTGCCAGCAACTTACAGGGGCTGGCTAATGAAAAACTGTTTTTT. Its protein product is CASNLQGLANEKLFF.

The chain links TRBV6-6 to TRBJ2-1; D not resolved. V shed 6 bases and J shed 9 bases, with 12 bases lying between them. This CDR3 comprises 12 residues. CDR1 MNHNY and CDR2 SVGAGI come from the germline V gene (reference sequence). CDR3 in amino acids: CASSPVLAEQFF. The CDR3 nucleotides are TGTGCCAGCAGCCCTGTTTTAGCTGAGCAGTTCTTC.

The V call is TRBV12-3 or TRBV12-4, the J call TRBJ2-5; weak D call: TRBD2 (5 bases). This CDR3 contains 12 residues. V gave up 6 bases and J gave up 3 bases, with 8 bases separating them. CDR3 in DNA: TGTGCCAGCAGCCTGGAGGAAGAGACCCAGTACTTC. Its protein is CASSLEEETQYF.

This clone was observed a few times. The V and J genes are TRBV6-6 and TRBJ1-5; TRBD1 aligns across 9 bases. Unmatched junction bases numbered 10, after V lost 5 bases and J lost 2 bases. This CDR3 spans 17 amino acids. Germline CDR1 is MNHNY and CDR2 is SVGAGI (reference sequence). The CDR3 sequence is CASSHLSRTGGNQPQHF. The CDR3 DNA follows: TGTGCCAGCAGTCACCTATCTCGGACAGGGGGCAATCAGCCCCAGCATTTT.

The chain's CDR3 is CASSLTGTISYGYTF. CDR3 DNA sequence: TGCGCCAGCAGCTTAACAGGCACGATTTCCTATGGCTACACCTTC. The V call is TRBV5-1, the J call TRBJ1-2; D perhaps matches TRBD1 (5 bases). Trimming took off 2 bases at V and 4 bases at J, with 15 bases between the two ends. Germline CDR1 reads SGHRS; CDR2 reads YFSETQ. The CDR3 runs to 15 residues.

This clone has a single count. The genes are TRBV28 and TRBJ1-4; D is unresolved. Germline loops: CDR1 MDHEN, CDR2 SYDVKM. The V end lost 6 bases, the J end lost 5 bases, and 10 bases lay between the germline ends. The CDR3 is 13 residues long. CDR3 sequence (DNA): TGTGCCAGCAGACGGGATTCAAATGAAAAACTGTTTTTT. Its translation: CASRRDSNEKLFF.

The V gene is TRBV19, the J gene TRBJ1-1; 7 bases fit TRBD1. V shed 5 bases, J shed 3 bases, and the junction held 15 bases outside the gene matches. The V gene's germline CDR1 is LNHDA and CDR2 SQIVND (reference sequence). This CDR3 is 17 amino acids long. CDR3 DNA: TGTGCCAGTAGTCCGGGTCGGGGACAGAGGGGTTACACTGAAGCTTTCTTT. As protein: CASSPGRGQRGYTEAFF.

With respect to this clone: The junction and the germline gene differ at one end; a read error may be behind it. The rearrangement links TRBV5-1 to TRBJ2-3; D gene uncertain. The CDR3 covers 13 residues. Per the germline V gene, CDR1 is SGHRS and CDR2 is YFSETQ. The chain's CDR3 is CASTLTSTDTQYF. The CDR3 DNA reads TGCGCCAGCACCTTGACTAGCACAGATACGCAGTATTTT.

The rearrangement uses TRBV24-1 and TRBJ2-1; 8 bases are shared with TRBD2. Per the germline V gene, CDR1 is KGHDR and CDR2 is SFDVKD. CDR3 size: 13 residues. Trimming at V came to 0 bases and at J to 12 bases, leaving 3 bases not matched to a gene. CDR3 in DNA: TGTGCCACCAGTGATTTGCATGGACTAGCGCAGTTCTTC. It translates to CATSDLHGLAQFF.

The chain has TRBV30 and TRBJ2-3; D perhaps matches TRBD2 (5 bases). CDR1 is GTSNPN, CDR2 SVGIG, per germline (reference sequence). This CDR3 has 13 residues. V lost 8 bases, J lost 3 bases, and 15 bases lay in between. The chain's CDR3 is CATGEITTDTQYF. The CDR3 nucleotides are TGTGCCACCGGGGAGATTACGACAGATACGCAGTATTTT.

The chain recombines TRBV27 with TRBJ1-4; no definite D call. The CDR3 loop spans 13 amino acids. V shed 1 base and J shed 7 bases, with 7 bases lying between them. In germline, CDR1 is MNHEY, CDR2 SMNVEV (reference sequence). CDR3 DNA: TGTGCCAGCAGTTTATTTGTTAGTGAAAAACTGTTTTTT. It translates to CASSLFVSEKLFF.

The chain uses TRBV19 and TRBJ1-1, with 11 nucleotides matching TRBD1. CDR1 and CDR2 from the germline V gene are LNHDA and SQIVND (reference sequence). The CDR3 extends over 16 amino acids. V lost 8 bases, J lost 5 bases, and 13 bases stayed unmatched. This chain's CDR3 is CASCTTPGTGGTEAFF. CDR3 sequence (DNA): TGTGCCAGTTGTACTACGCCTGGGACAGGGGGGACTGAAGCTTTCTTT.

V is TRBV30 and J is TRBJ1-5; D is unresolved. The CDR3 is made up of 12 amino acids. The germline V gene encodes CDR1 GTSNPN and CDR2 SVGIG (reference sequence). Trimming stripped 3 bases from V and 5 bases from J, with 8 bases between. CDR3 sequence reads: CAWREGDQPQHF. As DNA, the CDR3 is TGTGCCTGGAGGGAGGGAGATCAGCCCCAGCATTTT.

The chain employs TRBV6-6 and TRBJ2-1; TRBD1 might be the D (6 bases). V was cut by 5 bases and J by 1 base, with 12 bases left in between. This CDR3 contains 15 residues. Germline V gives CDR1 MNHNY, CDR2 SVGAGI (reference sequence). The CDR3 loop reads CASSRPGDSYNEQFF. The CDR3 nucleotides are TGTGCCAGCAGTAGGCCAGGGGATTCCTACAATGAGCAGTTCTTC.